The sequence of this T cell receptor beta chain was determined in a study of OX40 agonist ivuxolimab in advanced cancers. Study as a whole: The study gave patients intravenous ivuxolimab at 0.01 to 10 mg/kg every 2 weeks. Study results and caveats: Certain nonresponding patients likewise had low normalized T-cell clonal expansion.

Sequencing used immunoSEQ multiplex PCR; TCRdb keeps in-frame clones, though not all of them. The sample consists of 55,000 to 65,000 clones, around 77% of them appearing once. This clone was seen a few times. Its target is unknown. Germline loops: CDR1 SQVTM, CDR2 ANQGSEA. CDR3 length equals 16 residues. Trimming removed 1 base from V and 4 bases from J; junction bases left unmatched: 4. The cohort excluded patients with autoimmune disease history or systemic immunosuppression. The material was CD4+ or CD8+ T cells sorted from blood, obtained in a trial of the OX40 agonist ivuxolimab. This TCR was sampled from an adult with an advanced solid tumor such as melanoma, head and neck, liver or kidney cancer. The chain has TRBV29-1 and TRBJ2-5; 15 positions agree with TRBD2. Written as DNA, the CDR3 is TGCAGCGTTGAAGGGACTAGCGGGAGGGCCACAGAGACCCAGTACTTC. Encoded protein: CSVEGTSGRATETQYF.